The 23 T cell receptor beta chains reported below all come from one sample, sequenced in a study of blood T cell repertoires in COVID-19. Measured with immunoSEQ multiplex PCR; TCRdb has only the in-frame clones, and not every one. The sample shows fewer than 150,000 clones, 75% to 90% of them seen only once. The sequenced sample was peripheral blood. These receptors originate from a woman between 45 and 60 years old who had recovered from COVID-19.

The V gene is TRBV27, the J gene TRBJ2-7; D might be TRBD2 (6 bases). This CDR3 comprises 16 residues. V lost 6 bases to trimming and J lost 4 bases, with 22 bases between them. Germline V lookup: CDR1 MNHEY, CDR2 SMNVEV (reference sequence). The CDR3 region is CASRRAGGSVGYEQYF. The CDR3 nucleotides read TGTGCCAGCAGGAGGGCCGGGGGATCGGTCGGGTACGAGCAGTACTTC.

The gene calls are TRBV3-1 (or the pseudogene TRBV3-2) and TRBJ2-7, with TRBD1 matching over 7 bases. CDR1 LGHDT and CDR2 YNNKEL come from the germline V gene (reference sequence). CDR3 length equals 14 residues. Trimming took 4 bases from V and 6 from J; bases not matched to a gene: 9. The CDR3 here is CASSRQGPPSEQYF. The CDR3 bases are TGTGCCAGCAGCCGACAGGGCCCACCGTCCGAGCAGTACTTC.

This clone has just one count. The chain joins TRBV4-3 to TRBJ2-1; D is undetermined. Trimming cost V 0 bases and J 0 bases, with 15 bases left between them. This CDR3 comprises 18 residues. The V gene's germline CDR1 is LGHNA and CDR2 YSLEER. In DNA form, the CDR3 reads TGCGCCAGCAGCCAAGATAGTGATACCCCTCGCTCCTACAATGAGCAGTTCTTC. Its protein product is CASSQDSDTPRSYNEQFF.

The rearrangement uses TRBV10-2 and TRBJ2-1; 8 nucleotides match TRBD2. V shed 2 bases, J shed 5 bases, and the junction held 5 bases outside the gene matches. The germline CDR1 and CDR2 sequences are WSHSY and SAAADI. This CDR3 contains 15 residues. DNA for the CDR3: TGCGCCAGCAGTGAGCCTGAGCGGGGGAACAATGAGCAGTTCTTC. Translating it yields CASSEPERGNNEQFF.

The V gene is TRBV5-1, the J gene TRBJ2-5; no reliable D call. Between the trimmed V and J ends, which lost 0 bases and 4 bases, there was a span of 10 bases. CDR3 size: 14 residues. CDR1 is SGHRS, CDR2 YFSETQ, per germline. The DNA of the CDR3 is TGCGCCAGCAGCTTGGAATTTTACGGAGAGACCCAGTACTTC. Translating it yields CASSLEFYGETQYF. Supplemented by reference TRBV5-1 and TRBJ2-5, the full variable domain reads KAGVTQTPRYLIKTRGQQVTLSCSPISGHRSVSWYQQTPGQGLQFLFEYFSETQRNKGNFPGRFSGRQFSNSRSEMNVSTLELGDSALYLCASSLEFYGETQYFGPGTRLLVL.

The CDR3 nucleotides are TGTGCCAGCAGCTTAGGTGGGACAACCTATGGCTACACCTTC. It yields the protein CASSLGGTTYGYTF. The chain joins TRBV7-2 to TRBJ1-2; possibly TRBD1 for D (6 bases). From germline, CDR1 is SGHTA and CDR2 FQGNSA. The CDR3 has 14 residues. V lost 1 base to trimming and J lost 4 bases, with 10 bases between them.

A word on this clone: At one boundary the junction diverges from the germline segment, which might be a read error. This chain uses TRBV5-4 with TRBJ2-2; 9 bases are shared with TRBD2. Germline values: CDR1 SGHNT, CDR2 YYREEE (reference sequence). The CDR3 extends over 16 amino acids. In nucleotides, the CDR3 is TGTGCCAGCAGCTTGGACTCTAGCGGGAACCCCGGGGAGCTGTTTTTT. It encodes CASSLDSSGNPGELFF.

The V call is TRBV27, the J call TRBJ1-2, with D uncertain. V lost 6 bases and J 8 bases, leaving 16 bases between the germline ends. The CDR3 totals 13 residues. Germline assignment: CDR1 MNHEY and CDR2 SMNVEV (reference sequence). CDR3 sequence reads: CASRGGRGFGYTF. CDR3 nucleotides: TGTGCCAGCAGAGGCGGGAGAGGGTTCGGCTACACCTTC.

The CDR3 reads CATSFPGEQETQYF. The CDR3 coding sequence is TGTGCCACGTCTTTTCCGGGAGAGCAAGAGACCCAGTACTTC. V usage is TRBV24-1 and J usage is TRBJ2-5, with D possibly being TRBD2 (6 bases). V was clipped by 10 bases and J by 2 bases, with 16 bases between them. The germline gives CDR1 KGHDR, CDR2 SFDVKD. The CDR3 sequence is 14 residues long.

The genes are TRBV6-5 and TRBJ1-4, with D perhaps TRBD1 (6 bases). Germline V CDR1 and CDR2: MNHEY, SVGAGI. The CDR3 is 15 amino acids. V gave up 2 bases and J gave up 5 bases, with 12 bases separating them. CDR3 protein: CASSYTRGNNEKLFF. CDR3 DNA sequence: TGTGCCAGCAGTTACACCAGGGGTAACAATGAAAAACTGTTTTTT.

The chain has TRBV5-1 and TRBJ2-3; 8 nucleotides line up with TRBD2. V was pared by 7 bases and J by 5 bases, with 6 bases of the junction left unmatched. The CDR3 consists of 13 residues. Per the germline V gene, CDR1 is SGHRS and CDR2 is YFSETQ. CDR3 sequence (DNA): TGCGCCAGCTTTATTAGCGGGATAGATACGCAGTATTTT. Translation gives CASFISGIDTQYF.

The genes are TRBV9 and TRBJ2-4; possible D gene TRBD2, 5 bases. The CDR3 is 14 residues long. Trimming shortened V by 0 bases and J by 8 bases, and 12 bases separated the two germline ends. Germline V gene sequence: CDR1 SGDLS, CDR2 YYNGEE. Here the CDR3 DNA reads TGTGCCAGCAGCGTAGGGATGGGGAGTGACATTCAGTACTTC. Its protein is CASSVGMGSDIQYF.

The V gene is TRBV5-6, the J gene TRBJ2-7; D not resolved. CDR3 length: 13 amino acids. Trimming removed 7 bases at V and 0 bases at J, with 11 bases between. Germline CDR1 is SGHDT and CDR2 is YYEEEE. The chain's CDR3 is CASGRRSSYEQYF. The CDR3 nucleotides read TGTGCCAGCGGTAGACGGAGCTCCTACGAGCAGTACTTC.

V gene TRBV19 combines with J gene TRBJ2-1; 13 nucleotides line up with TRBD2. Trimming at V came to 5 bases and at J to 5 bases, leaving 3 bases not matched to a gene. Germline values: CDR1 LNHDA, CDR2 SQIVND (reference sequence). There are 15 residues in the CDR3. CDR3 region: CASSPGTSGNNEQFF. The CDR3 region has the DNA TGTGCCAGTAGTCCCGGGACTAGCGGGAACAATGAGCAGTTCTTC.

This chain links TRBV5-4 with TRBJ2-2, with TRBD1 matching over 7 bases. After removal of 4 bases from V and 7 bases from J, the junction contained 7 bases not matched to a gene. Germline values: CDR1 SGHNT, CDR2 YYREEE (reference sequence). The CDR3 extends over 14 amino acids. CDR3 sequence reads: CASSIAGQVGELFF. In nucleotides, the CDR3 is TGTGCCAGCAGCATCGCCGGACAGGTCGGGGAGCTGTTTTTT.

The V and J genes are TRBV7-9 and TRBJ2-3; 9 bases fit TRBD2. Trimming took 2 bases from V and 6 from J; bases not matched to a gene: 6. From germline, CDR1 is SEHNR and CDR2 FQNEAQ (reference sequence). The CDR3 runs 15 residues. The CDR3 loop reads CASSLSSGGVDTQYF. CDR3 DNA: TGTGCCAGCAGCTTAAGTAGCGGGGGTGTCGATACGCAGTATTTT.

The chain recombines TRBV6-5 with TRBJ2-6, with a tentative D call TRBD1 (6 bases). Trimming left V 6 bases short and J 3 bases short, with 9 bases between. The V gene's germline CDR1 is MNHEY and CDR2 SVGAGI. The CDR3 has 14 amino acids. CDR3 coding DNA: TGTGCCAGCAGACAGGGATTTGGGGCCAACGTCCTGACTTTC. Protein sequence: CASRQGFGANVLTF.

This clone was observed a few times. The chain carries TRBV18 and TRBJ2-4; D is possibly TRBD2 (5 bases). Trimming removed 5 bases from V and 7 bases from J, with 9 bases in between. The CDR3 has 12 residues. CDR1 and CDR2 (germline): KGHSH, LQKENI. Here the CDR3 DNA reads TGTGCCAGCTCAGACGGGGAGAACATTCAGTACTTC. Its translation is CASSDGENIQYF. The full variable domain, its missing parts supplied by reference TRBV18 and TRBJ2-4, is NAGVMQNPRHLVRRRGQEARLRCSPMKGHSHVYWYRQLPEEGLKFMVYLQKENIIDESGMPKERFSAEFPKEGPSILRIQQVVRGDSAAYFCASSDGENIQYFGAGTRLSVL.

CDR3 protein: CASSRDRALGTQYF. The CDR3 DNA follows: TGTGCCAGCAGCCGAGACAGGGCATTGGGTACGCAGTATTTT. V usage is TRBV3-1 (or the pseudogene TRBV3-2) and J usage is TRBJ2-3; 7 bases align to TRBD1. The CDR3 covers 14 residues. The V gene's germline CDR1 is LGHDT and CDR2 YNNKEL (reference sequence). Trimming cost V 4 bases and J 8 bases; bases outside gene matches: 9.

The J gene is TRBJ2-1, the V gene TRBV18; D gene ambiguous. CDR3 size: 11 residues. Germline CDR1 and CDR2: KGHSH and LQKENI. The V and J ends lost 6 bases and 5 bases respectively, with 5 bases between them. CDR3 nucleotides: TGTGCCAGCTCCCTTAACAATGAGCAGTTCTTC. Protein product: CASSLNNEQFF.

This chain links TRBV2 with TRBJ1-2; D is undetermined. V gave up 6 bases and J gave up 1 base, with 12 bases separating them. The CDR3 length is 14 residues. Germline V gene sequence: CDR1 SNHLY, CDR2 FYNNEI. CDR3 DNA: TGTGCCAGCAGCGCCCTACCGGTTAACTATGGCTACACCTTC. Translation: CASSALPVNYGYTF.

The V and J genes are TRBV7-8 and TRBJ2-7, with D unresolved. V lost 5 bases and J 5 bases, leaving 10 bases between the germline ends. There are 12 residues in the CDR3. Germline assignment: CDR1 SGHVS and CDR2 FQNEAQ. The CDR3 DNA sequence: TGTGCCAGCAGCCTTCCCTACCACGAGCAGTACTTC. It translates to CASSLPYHEQYF.

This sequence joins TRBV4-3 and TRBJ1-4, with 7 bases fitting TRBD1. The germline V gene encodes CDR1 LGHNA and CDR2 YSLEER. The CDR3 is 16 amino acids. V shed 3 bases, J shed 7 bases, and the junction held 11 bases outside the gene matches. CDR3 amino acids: CASSHPQGIYGEKLFF. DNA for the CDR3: TGCGCCAGCAGCCACCCACAGGGGATATATGGTGAAAAACTGTTTTTT.